Following are 2 T cell receptor beta chains from one sample sequenced in a study of sequential checkpoint blockade in melanoma. Measured with immunoSEQ multiplex PCR; TCRdb has only the in-frame clones, and not every one. Among around 2,500 clones listed, around a third were seen once. This sample's treatment: randomized to nivolumab then ipilimumab (arm A) or the reverse (arm B). The source material was tumor tissue (inferred from file names), sampled from a patient given nivolumab and ipilimumab in sequence. These receptor sequences come from a human donor with melanoma.

CDR3 bases: TGTGCCAGCAGCCAAGAGAGGACACATACGCAGTATTTT. Protein product: CASSQERTHTQYF. The rearrangement links TRBV14 to TRBJ2-3; weak D call: TRBD1 (5 bases). V gave up 0 bases and J gave up 7 bases, with 8 bases separating them. The germline V gene encodes CDR1 SGHDN and CDR2 FVKESK. This CDR3 contains 13 residues.

The genes are TRBV5-1 and TRBJ2-3, with 14 bases aligning to TRBD2. The CDR3 totals 16 residues. V lost 1 base and J lost 5; bases outside the gene matches: 3. Per germline, CDR1 SGHRS and CDR2 YFSETQ. The CDR3 DNA sequence: TGCGCCAGCAGCTTGCGGACTAGCGGGAGGCTAGATACGCAGTATTTT. Its protein is CASSLRTSGRLDTQYF.